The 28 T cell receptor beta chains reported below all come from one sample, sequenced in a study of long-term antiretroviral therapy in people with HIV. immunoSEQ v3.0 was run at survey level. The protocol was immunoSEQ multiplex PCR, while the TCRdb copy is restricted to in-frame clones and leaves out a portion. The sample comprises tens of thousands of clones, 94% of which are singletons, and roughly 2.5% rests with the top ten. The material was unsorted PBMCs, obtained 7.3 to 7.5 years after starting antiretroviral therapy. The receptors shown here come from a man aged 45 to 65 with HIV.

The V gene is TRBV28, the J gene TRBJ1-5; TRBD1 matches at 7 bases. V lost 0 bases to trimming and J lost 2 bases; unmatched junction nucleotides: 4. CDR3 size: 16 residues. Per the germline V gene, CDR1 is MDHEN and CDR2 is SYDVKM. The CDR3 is CASSLWGTDRNQPQHF. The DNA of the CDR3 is TGTGCCAGCAGTTTATGGGGGACAGACCGCAATCAGCCCCAGCATTTT.

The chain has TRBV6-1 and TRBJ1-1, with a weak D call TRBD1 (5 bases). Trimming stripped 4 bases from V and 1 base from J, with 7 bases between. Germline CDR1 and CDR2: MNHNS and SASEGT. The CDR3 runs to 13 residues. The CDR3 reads CASSVGGNTEAFF. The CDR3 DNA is TGTGCCAGCAGTGTCGGGGGGAACACTGAAGCTTTCTTT.

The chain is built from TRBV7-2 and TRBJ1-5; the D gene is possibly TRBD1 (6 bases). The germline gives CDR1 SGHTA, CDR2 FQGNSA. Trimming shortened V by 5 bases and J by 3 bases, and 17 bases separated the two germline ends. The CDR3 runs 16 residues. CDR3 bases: TGTGCCAGCAGCCTCCTAGGGTCAGGGGCCAATCAGCCCCAGCATTTT. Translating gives CASSLLGSGANQPQHF.

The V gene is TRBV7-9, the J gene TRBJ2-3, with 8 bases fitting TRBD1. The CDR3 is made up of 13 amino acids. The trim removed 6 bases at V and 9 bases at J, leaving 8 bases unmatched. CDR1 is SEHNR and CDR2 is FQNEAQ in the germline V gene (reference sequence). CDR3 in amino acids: CASSTQTGDTQYF. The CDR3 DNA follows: TGTGCCAGCAGTACCCAGACAGGGGACACGCAGTATTTT.

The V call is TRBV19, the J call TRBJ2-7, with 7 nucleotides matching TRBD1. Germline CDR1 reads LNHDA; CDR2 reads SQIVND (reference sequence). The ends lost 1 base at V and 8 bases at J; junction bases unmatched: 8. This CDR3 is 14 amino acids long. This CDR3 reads CASSIVRDSFQQYF. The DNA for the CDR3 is TGTGCCAGTAGTATAGTAAGGGACAGCTTCCAGCAGTACTTC. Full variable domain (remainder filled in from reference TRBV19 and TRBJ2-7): DGGITQSPKYLFRKEGQNVTLSCEQNLNHDAMYWYRQDPGQGLRLIYYSQIVNDFQKGDIAEGYSVSREKKESFPLTVTSAQKNPTAFYLCASSIVRDSFQQYFGPGTRLTVT.

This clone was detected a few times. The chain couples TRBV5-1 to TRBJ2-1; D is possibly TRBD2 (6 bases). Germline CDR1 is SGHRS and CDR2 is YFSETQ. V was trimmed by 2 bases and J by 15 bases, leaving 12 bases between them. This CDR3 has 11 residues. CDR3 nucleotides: TGCGCCAGCAGCTTCCCGGGAGTCTGGTTCTTC. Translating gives CASSFPGVWFF.

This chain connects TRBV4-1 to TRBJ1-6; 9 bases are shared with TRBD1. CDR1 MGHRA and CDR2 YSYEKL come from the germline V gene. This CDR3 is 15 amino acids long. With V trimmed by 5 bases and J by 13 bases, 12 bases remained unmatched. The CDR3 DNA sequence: TGCGCCAGCAGCGTTTCCGGGACAGGGCTTTTGCCCCTCCACTTT. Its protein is CASSVSGTGLLPLHF.

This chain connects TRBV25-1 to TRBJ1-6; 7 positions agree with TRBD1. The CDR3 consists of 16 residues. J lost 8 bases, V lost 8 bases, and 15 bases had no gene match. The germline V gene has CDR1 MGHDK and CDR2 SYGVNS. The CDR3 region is CASRPRGESYDSPLHF. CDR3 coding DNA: TGTGCCAGCCGACCCAGGGGGGAGTCGTACGATTCACCCCTCCACTTT.

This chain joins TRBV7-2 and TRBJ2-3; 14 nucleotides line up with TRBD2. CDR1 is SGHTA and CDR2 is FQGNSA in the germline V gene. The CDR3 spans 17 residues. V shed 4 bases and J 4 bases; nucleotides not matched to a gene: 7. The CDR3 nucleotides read TGTGCCAGCAGCTCGGGACTAGCGGGGGTTCGGGCAGATACGCAGTATTTT. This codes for CASSSGLAGVRADTQYF.

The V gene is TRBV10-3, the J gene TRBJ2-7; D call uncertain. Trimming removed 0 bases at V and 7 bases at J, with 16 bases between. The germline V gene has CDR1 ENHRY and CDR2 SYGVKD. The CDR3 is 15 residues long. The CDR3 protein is CAISESYGGSWEQYF. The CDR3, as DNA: TGTGCCATCAGTGAGTCGTACGGTGGGTCATGGGAGCAGTACTTC.

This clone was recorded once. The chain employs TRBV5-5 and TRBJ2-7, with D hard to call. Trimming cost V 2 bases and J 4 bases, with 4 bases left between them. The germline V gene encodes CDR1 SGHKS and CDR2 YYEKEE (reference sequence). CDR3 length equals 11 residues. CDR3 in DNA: TGTGCCAGCAGCTTAGTATACGAGCAGTACTTC. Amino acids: CASSLVYEQYF.

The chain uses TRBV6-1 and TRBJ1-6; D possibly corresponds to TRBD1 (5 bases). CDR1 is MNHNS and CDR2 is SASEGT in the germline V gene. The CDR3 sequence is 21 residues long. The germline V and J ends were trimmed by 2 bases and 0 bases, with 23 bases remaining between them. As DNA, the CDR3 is TGTGCCAGCAGTGAACCGCCGGGCTCGGGACGGCGAAGCTCCTATAATTCACCCCTCCACTTT. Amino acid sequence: CASSEPPGSGRRSSYNSPLHF.

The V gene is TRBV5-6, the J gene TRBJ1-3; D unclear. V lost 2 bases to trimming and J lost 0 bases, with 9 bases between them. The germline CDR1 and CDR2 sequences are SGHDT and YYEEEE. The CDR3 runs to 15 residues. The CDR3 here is CASSFSWNSGNTIYF. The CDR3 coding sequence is TGTGCCAGCAGCTTCTCCTGGAACTCTGGAAACACCATATATTTT.

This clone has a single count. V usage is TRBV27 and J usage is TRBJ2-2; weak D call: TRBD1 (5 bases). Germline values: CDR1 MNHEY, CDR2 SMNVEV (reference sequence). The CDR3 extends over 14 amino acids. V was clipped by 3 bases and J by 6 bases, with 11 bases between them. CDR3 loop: CASSLFRAAGELFF. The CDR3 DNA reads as TGTGCCAGCAGTTTGTTCAGGGCGGCCGGGGAGCTGTTTTTT.

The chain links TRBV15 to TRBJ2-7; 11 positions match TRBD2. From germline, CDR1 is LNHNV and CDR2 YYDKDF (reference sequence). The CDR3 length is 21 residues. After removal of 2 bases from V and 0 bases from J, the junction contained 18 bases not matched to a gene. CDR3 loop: CATSRRHRGELAGAISYEQYF. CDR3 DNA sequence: TGTGCCACCAGCAGACGACACAGGGGGGAACTAGCGGGGGCTATCTCCTACGAGCAGTACTTC.

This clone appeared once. The CDR3 DNA sequence: TGTGCTAGTGGTGACGGACAGGCCAACACAGATACGCAGTATTTT. Translation gives CASGDGQANTDTQYF. The V call is TRBV12-5, the J call TRBJ2-3; 7 nucleotides agree with TRBD1. Germline V CDR1 and CDR2: LGHNT, FRNRAP. The CDR3 totals 15 residues. Unmatched junction bases numbered 7, after V lost 5 bases and J lost 2 bases.

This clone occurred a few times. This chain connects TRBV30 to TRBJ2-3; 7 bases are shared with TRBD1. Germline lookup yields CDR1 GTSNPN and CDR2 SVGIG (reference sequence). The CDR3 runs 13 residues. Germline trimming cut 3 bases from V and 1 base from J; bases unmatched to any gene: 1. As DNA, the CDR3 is TGTGCCTGGAGAGGGGGCCGCACAGATACGCAGTATTTT. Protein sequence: CAWRGGRTDTQYF.

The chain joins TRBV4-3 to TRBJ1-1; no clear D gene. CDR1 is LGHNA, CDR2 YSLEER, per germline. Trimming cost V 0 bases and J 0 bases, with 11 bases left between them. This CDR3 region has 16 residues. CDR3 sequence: CASSQDFGGLNTEAFF. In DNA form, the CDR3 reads TGCGCCAGCAGCCAAGACTTTGGAGGGTTGAACACTGAAGCTTTCTTT.

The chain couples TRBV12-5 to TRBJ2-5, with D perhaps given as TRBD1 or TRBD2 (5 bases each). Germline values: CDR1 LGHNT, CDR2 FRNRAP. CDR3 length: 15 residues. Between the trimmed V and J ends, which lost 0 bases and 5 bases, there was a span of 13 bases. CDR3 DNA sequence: TGTGCTAGTGGTTTGGTACAACGGGGCTTGGAGACCCAGTACTTC. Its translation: CASGLVQRGLETQYF.

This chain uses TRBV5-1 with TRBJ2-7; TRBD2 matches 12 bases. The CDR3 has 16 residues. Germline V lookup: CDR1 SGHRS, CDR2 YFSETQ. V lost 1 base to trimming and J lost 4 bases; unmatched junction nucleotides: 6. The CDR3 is CASSLTIGTSGYEQYF. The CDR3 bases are TGCGCCAGCAGCTTGACAATCGGGACTAGCGGGTACGAGCAGTACTTC.

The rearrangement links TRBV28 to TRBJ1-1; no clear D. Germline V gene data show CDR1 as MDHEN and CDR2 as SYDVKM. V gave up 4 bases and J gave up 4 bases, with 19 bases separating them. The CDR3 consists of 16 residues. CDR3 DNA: TGTGCCAGCAGTTCTCTGGACGGATCTGGCCTCACTGAAGCTTTCTTT. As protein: CASSSLDGSGLTEAFF.

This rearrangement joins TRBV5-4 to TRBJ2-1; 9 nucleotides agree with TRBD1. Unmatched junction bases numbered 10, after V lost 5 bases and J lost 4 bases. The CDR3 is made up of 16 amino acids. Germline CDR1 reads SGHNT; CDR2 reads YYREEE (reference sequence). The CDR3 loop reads CASSNGQGRTYNEQFF. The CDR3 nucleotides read TGTGCCAGCAGTAACGGACAGGGGAGGACTTACAATGAGCAGTTCTTC.

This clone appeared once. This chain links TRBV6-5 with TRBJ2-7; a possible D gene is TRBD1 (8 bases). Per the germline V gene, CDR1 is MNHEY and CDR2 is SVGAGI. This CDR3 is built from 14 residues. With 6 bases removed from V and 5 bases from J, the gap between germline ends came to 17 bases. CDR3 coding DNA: TGTGCCAGCAGAGCACAGGGGGGGTTCCACGAGCAGTACTTC. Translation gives CASRAQGGFHEQYF.

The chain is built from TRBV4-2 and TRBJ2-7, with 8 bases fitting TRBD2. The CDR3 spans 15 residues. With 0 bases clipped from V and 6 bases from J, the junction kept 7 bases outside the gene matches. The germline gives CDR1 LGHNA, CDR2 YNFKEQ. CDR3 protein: CASSQDPGGVVEQYF. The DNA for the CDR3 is TGTGCCAGCAGCCAAGATCCGGGAGGGGTCGTCGAGCAGTACTTC.

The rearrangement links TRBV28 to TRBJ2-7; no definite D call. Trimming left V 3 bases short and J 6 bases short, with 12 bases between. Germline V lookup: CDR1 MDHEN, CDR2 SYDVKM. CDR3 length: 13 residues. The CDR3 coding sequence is TGTGCCAGCAGTTTGCAGGTAGGGTCCGAGCAGTACTTC. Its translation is CASSLQVGSEQYF.

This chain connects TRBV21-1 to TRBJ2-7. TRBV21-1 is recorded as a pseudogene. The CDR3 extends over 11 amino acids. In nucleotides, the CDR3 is TGTGCCAGCAGCAGCCCTTACGAGCAGTACTTC. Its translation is CASSSPYEQYF.

The CDR3 DNA is TGCGCCAGCAGCTTGGATGGTAGGGGTCCAGATACGCAGTATTTT. Amino acid sequence: CASSLDGRGPDTQYF. The rearrangement links TRBV5-1 to TRBJ2-3; D possibly corresponds to TRBD1 (5 bases). Trimming removed 0 bases at V and 4 bases at J, with 12 bases between. Germline CDR1 is SGHRS and CDR2 is YFSETQ. The CDR3 runs to 15 residues.

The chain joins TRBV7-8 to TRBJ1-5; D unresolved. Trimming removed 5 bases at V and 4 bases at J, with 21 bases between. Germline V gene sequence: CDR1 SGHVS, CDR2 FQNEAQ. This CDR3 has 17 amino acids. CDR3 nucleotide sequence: TGTGCCAGCAGCCAGAAAACCTTGGATTCCGGGAATCAGCCCCAGCATTTT. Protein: CASSQKTLDSGNQPQHF.